This is a list of T cell receptor beta chains from one sample in a study of cytomegalovirus exposure and HLA in healthy donors. Sequenced by immunoSEQ multiplex PCR; TCRdb stores in-frame clones only, minus some. The data show about 160,000 clones, 75% to 85% seen once. Sequencing was carried out using PBMCs. These receptors all stem from a man aged 50-60 years in good health and CMV-seropositive. The CDR3 runs from the conserved cysteine through the conserved F or W. D genes are given only for firm matches. Size is stated for part of the rows, as once, few or many counts, or as a class when the clone is expanded.

>TRBJ2-5|-|few|TRBV6-1
TGTGCCAGCAGTGAATTTAGCAGCCAAGAGACCCAGTACTTC
CASSEFSSQETQYF
>TRBJ1-6|-|-|TRBV25-1
TGTGCCAGCAGTCCCCGTCGGGGGAGTTCACCCCTCCACTTT
CASSPRRGSSPLHF
>TRBJ2-7|-|-|TRBV28
TGTGCCAGCAGTTTATCGGATTCGGGGGAGTACGAGCAGTACTTC
CASSLSDSGEYEQYF
>TRBJ2-7|TRBD1|-|TRBV28
TGTGCCAGCAGTTTATTCAGGGGGCGCGGTGTCGGCGAGCAGTACTTC
CASSLFRGRGVGEQYF
>TRBJ1-1|-|-|TRBV7-8
TGTGCCAGCAGCCAAGACAGGAACACTGAAGCTTTCTTT
CASSQDRNTEAFF
>TRBJ1-2|-|-|TRBV6-5
TGTGCCAGCAGTTACGGGCCGGCGGGGCATGGCTACACCTTC
CASSYGPAGHGYTF
>TRBJ2-7|TRBD2|-|TRBV10-3
TGTGCCATCAGTGAGAATAGCGGGAGATACGAGCAGTACTTC
CAISENSGRYEQYF
>TRBJ2-7|TRBD2|-|TRBV5-6
TGTGCCAGCAGCTTTCCTAGCGGGGGATACGAGCAGTACTTC
CASSFPSGGYEQYF
>TRBJ2-7|TRBD1|-|TRBV6-1
TGTGCCAGCAGCCGGACAGGGTTCGAGCAGTACTTC
CASSRTGFEQYF
>TRBJ2-7|-|-|TRBV13
TGTGCCAGCAGCCCCCCCCAGGGTACCCACGAGCAGTACTTC
CASSPPQGTHEQYF
>TRBJ2-1|-|-|TRBV7-2
TGTGCCAGCAGCGGGACTAGCACAGGGGGTGAGCAGTTCTTC
CASSGTSTGGEQFF
>TRBJ2-7|-|-|TRBV5-4
TGTGCCAGCAGCTTCACAGGGACCCCGGGCGAGCAGTACTTC
CASSFTGTPGEQYF
>TRBJ1-3|-|-|TRBV30
TGTGCCTGGAGTCAGGAAGGAAACACCATATATTTT
CAWSQEGNTIYF
>TRBJ2-1|TRBD2|-|TRBV7-2
TGTGCCAGCAGCTTATTCCCGACTAGCGGACCTTACAATGAGCAGTTCTTC
CASSLFPTSGPYNEQFF
>TRBJ2-7|-|-|TRBV18
TGTGCCAGCTCATCACAGGGGAGGAAGTCCTACGAGCAGTACTTC
CASSSQGRKSYEQYF
>TRBJ2-7|-|-|TRBV28
TGTGCCAGCAGTTTCGAGTACGAGCAGTACTTC
CASSFEYEQYF
>TRBJ2-2|TRBD1|-|TRBV5-1
TGCGCCAGCAAACCTCTGAGGTTACAGGGGGCGCATCAGTACCCCGGGGAGCTGTTTTTT
CASKPLRLQGAHQYPGELFF
>TRBJ2-1|-|once|TRBV29-1
TGCAGCGCTCTAGGGACATCCTACAATGAGCAGTTCTTC
CSALGTSYNEQFF
>TRBJ1-2|TRBD1|-|TRBV15
TGTGCCACCAGCACCGGGACAGGGTCCCACTATGGCTACACCTTC
CATSTGTGSHYGYTF
>TRBJ1-2|TRBD1|-|TRBV6-5
TGTGCCAGCAGTTCCCGGACAGGGCGCGCATATGGCTACACCTTC
CASSSRTGRAYGYTF
>TRBJ2-7|-|once|TRBV19
TGTGCCAGCAGACCCCAAGCAGCGGCAGACTACGAGCAGTACTTC
CASRPQAAADYEQYF
>TRBJ2-1|-|-|TRBV6-1
TGTGCCAGCAGCAACGGCGGACTATACAATGAGCAGTTCTTC
CASSNGGLYNEQFF
>TRBJ2-1|TRBD2|few|TRBV18
TGTGCCAGCTCACCACCCGGGACTAGCGGGAGCGCGAGCTCCTACAATGAGCAGTTCTTC
CASSPPGTSGSASSYNEQFF
>TRBJ2-1|-|-|TRBV9
TGTGCCAGCAGCCCCCCCAGGGGGGAGGTGGTGGAGCAGTTCTTC
CASSPPRGEVVEQFF
>TRBJ1-5|TRBD1|-|TRBV19
TGTGCCAGTAGCGTAGGGACAGTCGGTCAGCCCCAGCATTTT
CASSVGTVGQPQHF
>TRBJ2-1|-|-|TRBV11-1
TGTGCCAGCAGCTTATTGGGGGGGCTGAATGAGCAGTTCTTC
CASSLLGGLNEQFF
>TRBJ2-5|-|-|TRBV5-6
TGTGCCAGCAGTCGGCAAGAGACCCAGTACTTC
CASSRQETQYF
>TRBJ2-3|TRBD2|-|TRBV4-2
TGTGCCAGCAGCCAAGAAGAAGGTCTAGCGGGAAAGGATGATACGCAGTATTTT
CASSQEEGLAGKDDTQYF
>TRBJ2-7|TRBD1|-|TRBV6-1
TGTGCCAGCAGTCTGACAGGGGTAGGGGGCGACGAGCAGTACTTC
CASSLTGVGGDEQYF
>TRBJ2-7|-|-|TRBV11-1
TGTGCCAGCAGCACAGGAGGGGAAGTCCAATACGAGCAGTACTTC
CASSTGGEVQYEQYF
>TRBJ2-5|-|-|TRBV18
TGTGCCAGCTTCACGGGGGGCGGTGGAGAGACCCAGTACTTC
CASFTGGGGETQYF
>TRBJ2-7|-|-|TRBV27
TGTGCCAGCAGTCTAGCTAGCGCTCCCTCCTACGAGCAGTACTTC
CASSLASAPSYEQYF
>TRBJ2-1|TRBD2|-|TRBV7-3
TGTGCCAGCAGCTTAGAGAGGACTAGTATAAATGAGCAGTTCTTC
CASSLERTSINEQFF
>TRBJ2-7|-|few|TRBV7-2
TGTGCCAGCAGCCCTTCGACGGACACCTACGAGCAGTACTTC
CASSPSTDTYEQYF
>TRBJ1-2|-|-|TRBV7-3
TGTGCCAGCAGCCCAACGGGGGGCGACTATGGCTACACCTTC
CASSPTGGDYGYTF
>TRBJ2-6|-|-|TRBV5-4
TGTGCCAGCAGCAGCCGACAGGAAGGGACCGGGGCCAACGTCCTGACTTTC
CASSSRQEGTGANVLTF
>TRBJ1-5|TRBD1|-|TRBV4-1
TGCGCCAGCAGCCAAGACTCCGGGACAGGGGGATATCCCCAGCATTTT
CASSQDSGTGGYPQHF
>TRBJ1-1|TRBD1|-|TRBV7-2
TGTGCCAGCAGTCCCGGGACAGGTCCCCCTCGCGCTGAAGCTTTCTTT
CASSPGTGPPRAEAFF
>TRBJ1-2|-|-|TRBV25-1
TGTGCCAGCAGGGACAGTAAGCATGGCTACACCTTC
CASRDSKHGYTF